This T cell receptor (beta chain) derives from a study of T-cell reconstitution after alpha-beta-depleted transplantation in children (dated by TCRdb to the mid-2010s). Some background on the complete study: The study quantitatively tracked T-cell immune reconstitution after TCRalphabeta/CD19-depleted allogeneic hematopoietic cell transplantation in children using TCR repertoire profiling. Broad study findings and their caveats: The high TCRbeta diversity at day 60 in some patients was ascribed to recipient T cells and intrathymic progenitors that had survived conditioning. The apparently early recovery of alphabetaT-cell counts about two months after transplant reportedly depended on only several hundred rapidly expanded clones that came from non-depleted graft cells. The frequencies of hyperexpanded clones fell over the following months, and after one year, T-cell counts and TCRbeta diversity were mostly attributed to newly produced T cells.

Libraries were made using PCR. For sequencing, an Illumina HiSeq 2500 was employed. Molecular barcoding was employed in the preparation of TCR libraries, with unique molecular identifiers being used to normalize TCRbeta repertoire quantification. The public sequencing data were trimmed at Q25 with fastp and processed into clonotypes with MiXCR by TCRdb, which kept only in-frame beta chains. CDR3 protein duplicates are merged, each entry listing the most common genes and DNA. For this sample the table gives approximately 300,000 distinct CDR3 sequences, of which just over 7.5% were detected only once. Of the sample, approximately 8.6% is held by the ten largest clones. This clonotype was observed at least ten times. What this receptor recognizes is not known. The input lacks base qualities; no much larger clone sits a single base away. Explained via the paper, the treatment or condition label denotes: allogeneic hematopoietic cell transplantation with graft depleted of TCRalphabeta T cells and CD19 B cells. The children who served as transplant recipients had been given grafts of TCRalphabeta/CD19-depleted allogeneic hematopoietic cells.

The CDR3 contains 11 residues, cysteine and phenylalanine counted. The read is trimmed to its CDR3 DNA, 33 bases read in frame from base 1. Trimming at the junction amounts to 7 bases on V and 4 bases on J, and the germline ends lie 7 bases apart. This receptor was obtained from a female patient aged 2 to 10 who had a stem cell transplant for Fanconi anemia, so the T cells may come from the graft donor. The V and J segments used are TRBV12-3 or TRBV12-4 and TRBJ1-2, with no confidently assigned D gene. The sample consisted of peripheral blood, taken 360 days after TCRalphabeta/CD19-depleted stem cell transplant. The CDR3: CASNQLYGYTF. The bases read TGTGCCAGCAATCAGCTCTATGGCTACACCTTC.